The T cell receptor beta chain described here comes from a study of response to subunit inactivated influenza vaccine. The study, taken as a whole, reports: Authors suggested each seasonal flu vaccination may recruit only limited numbers of new T cells.

V dropped 4 bases and J dropped 5 bases, with 17 bases sitting between them. The V gene's germline CDR1 is MGHRA and CDR2 YSYEKL. The CDR3 loop spans 15 amino acids. TCRdb analysed the RT-PCR reads with MiXCR anew, one entry per CDR3 protein. The repertoire includes about 650,000 distinct CDR3 sequences, 12% to 15% of them detected once, and less than 9% sits in the top ten. On this clonotype itself: The antigen remains unidentified.

The sample in question was PBMCs from blood, obtained around 15 days before vaccination. The chain has TRBV4-1 and TRBJ2-5; either TRBD1 or TRBD2 may supply D (7 bases each). The TCR was taken from a man between 50 and 59 years old who received an inactivated influenza vaccine. The CDR3 DNA reads as TGCGCCAGCAGCCGCCAGGGGGGGCTCCGGGAGACCCAGTACTTC. This sequence encodes CASSRQGGLRETQYF.